This T cell receptor (beta chain) was sequenced during a study of T cells expressing NK-cell markers. Looked up from germline, CDR1 is MDHEN and CDR2 is SYDVKM. The CDR3 runs 16 residues. The study's findings and limits: Specificity for HCMV among expanded NKG2C+ T cell clones was not established. For about 6 donors, the dominant NKG2C+ clonotypes made up roughly 1.0-7.0% of their CD8+ T cells.

The cDNA for TCR beta came from 5'RACE template switching with UMIs. TCRdb re-called the 5' RACE reads, yielding one record per CDR3 amino acid sequence without DNA. Its table lists 550,000 to 600,000 distinct CDR3 sequences. As for this clonotype: Its matching antigen is unknown.

The specimen was blood T cells: a sorted CD56 or NKG2C T cell subset, CD4+ or CD8+ T cells, or bulk PBMC T cells (not recorded which). The rearrangement uses TRBV28 and TRBJ2-1; there is no DNA to check the TCRdb D call of TRBD2. The origin of this receptor is a man between 18 and 29 years old in good health. The CDR3 sequence: CASSLYRGRVYNEQFF.